This TCR beta chain came from a study of cytomegalovirus exposure and HLA in healthy donors. The PCR employed 60 Vbeta primers together with 13 Jbeta primers. Generated by immunoSEQ multiplex PCR, the TCRdb table keeps only in-frame clones and is missing some. Here the sample spans 90,000 to 100,000 clones, over 75% being singletons. General study points: Immune exposure was documented only through CMV serostatus.

Worth noting for this clone: What it binds is not known.

Germline CDR1 reads MNHNS; CDR2 reads SASEGT. The V gene lost 4 bases and the J gene lost 1 base, with 10 bases spanning the gap. This CDR3 contains 14 residues. The chain carries TRBV6-1 and TRBJ2-5, with TRBD2 as a possible D gene (5 bases). The clonotype originates from a man aged 50-59 years in good health and CMV-seronegative. Material for sequencing was PBMCs. CDR3 bases: TGTGCCAGCAGTGCAGTAGCGCTCCAAGAGACCCAGTACTTC. Amino acid sequence: CASSAVALQETQYF.